This paragraph covers one TCR beta chain sequence. Its antigen is not identified. A much larger clone lies one base from this, so it may be a read error. The data were obtained in a study of T-cell reconstitution after alpha-beta-depleted transplantation in children. General observations from the study: About two months after transplant, alpha-beta T cells reportedly came from several hundred expanded graft clones. When one year had passed after transplant, most T-cell counts and diversity came from newly produced T cells. Certain patients had high TCRbeta diversity at day 60, and it came from recipient T cells and thymic progenitors that survived.

Preparation of the TCRbeta library used unique molecular identifiers. TCRdb itself ran the PCR reads through MiXCR, one entry per CDR3 protein. The sample lists a few hundred thousand distinct CDR3 sequences, under 13% occurring once. CDR3 length equals 14 residues. Germline lookup yields CDR1 SGHTA and CDR2 FQGNSA. Specimen: PBMCs, collected before TCRalphabeta/CD19-depleted stem cell transplant. The V and J genes are TRBV7-2 and TRBJ1-2; tentative D call: TRBD1 (6 bases). This sequence was found in a child under three years old with acute myeloid leukemia, due to receive a stem cell transplant. In DNA form, the CDR3 reads TGTGCCAGCAGCCCGGGACACCGAGCGAATGGCCACACCTTC. Its protein product is CASSPGHRANGHTF.